A selection of T cell receptor beta chains follows, all from one sample in a study of blood T cell repertoires in COVID-19. Measured with immunoSEQ multiplex PCR; TCRdb has only the in-frame clones, and not every one. The table records roughly 87,000 clones, approximately 83% of them present only once. Sequencing used peripheral blood. Every receptor here comes from a woman aged 70-85 years with acute or convalescent COVID-19. Both conserved end residues are part of each CDR3. Fields, in order: CDR3 protein, J gene, V gene.

cdr3_aa: CASSWGGPGNEQFF
j_call: TRBJ2-1
v_call: TRBV5-1

cdr3_aa: CASSLQGRQSYNEQFF
j_call: TRBJ2-1
v_call: TRBV5-1

cdr3_aa: CASSLSVDYGYTF
j_call: TRBJ1-2
v_call: TRBV5-6

cdr3_aa: CASNPGQQVSYGYTF
j_call: TRBJ1-2
v_call: TRBV7-2

cdr3_aa: CASSPGRQGNNQPQHF
j_call: TRBJ1-5
v_call: TRBV18

cdr3_aa: CASSANRGETTNEKLFF
j_call: TRBJ1-4
v_call: TRBV9

cdr3_aa: CAWSGVTSGGRYEQFF
j_call: TRBJ2-1
v_call: TRBV30

cdr3_aa: CASSFDRHGYTF
j_call: TRBJ1-2
v_call: TRBV12-3/TRBV12-4

cdr3_aa: CASRLTGDGNQPQHF
j_call: TRBJ1-5
v_call: TRBV5-1

cdr3_aa: CASSLPAGTNTEAFF
j_call: TRBJ1-1
v_call: TRBV18

cdr3_aa: CASRDGGTKRDGYTF
j_call: TRBJ1-2
v_call: TRBV6-5

cdr3_aa: CARGPTAYEQYF
j_call: TRBJ2-7
v_call: TRBV2

cdr3_aa: CASSEGTSTDTQYF
j_call: TRBJ2-3
v_call: TRBV2

cdr3_aa: CASSSGGGQSYEQYF
j_call: TRBJ2-7
v_call: TRBV7-9

cdr3_aa: CASSWDSNTGELFF
j_call: TRBJ2-2
v_call: TRBV7-7

cdr3_aa: CASSATGDYGYTF
j_call: TRBJ1-2
v_call: TRBV5-1

cdr3_aa: CASSQGTLGELFF
j_call: TRBJ2-2
v_call: TRBV3-1/TRBV3-2

cdr3_aa: CASSGDRGSQETQYF
j_call: TRBJ2-5
v_call: TRBV2

cdr3_aa: CASSLVQGVPNTEAFF
j_call: TRBJ1-1
v_call: TRBV7-3

cdr3_aa: CASSLLGGTEAFF
j_call: TRBJ1-1
v_call: TRBV3-1/TRBV3-2

cdr3_aa: CSVNTGTGTQLFF
j_call: TRBJ1-4
v_call: TRBV29-1

cdr3_aa: CASRGGAYNEQFF
j_call: TRBJ2-1
v_call: TRBV2

cdr3_aa: CASSRTGTGNTEAFF
j_call: TRBJ1-1
v_call: TRBV6-5

cdr3_aa: CASSPPTGGGNQPQHF
j_call: TRBJ1-5
v_call: TRBV18

cdr3_aa: CASSPRLGSSYNEQFF
j_call: TRBJ2-1
v_call: TRBV9

cdr3_aa: CASSYRQGNEQFF
j_call: TRBJ2-1
v_call: TRBV18

cdr3_aa: CASSRGTGGPVEAFF
j_call: TRBJ1-1
v_call: TRBV7-9

cdr3_aa: CASRGQFNEQFF
j_call: TRBJ2-1
v_call: TRBV25-1

cdr3_aa: CASSTLSRQLNTEAFF
j_call: TRBJ1-1
v_call: TRBV5-1

cdr3_aa: CASRRGPSNQPQHF
j_call: TRBJ1-5
v_call: TRBV19

cdr3_aa: CASSRDRGDEQYF
j_call: TRBJ2-7
v_call: TRBV19

cdr3_aa: CASSSGTVWNTEAFF
j_call: TRBJ1-1
v_call: TRBV18

cdr3_aa: CASTLIQGATAFF
j_call: TRBJ1-1
v_call: TRBV28

cdr3_aa: CASSSRGPNSYEQYF
j_call: TRBJ2-7
v_call: TRBV7-9

cdr3_aa: CASSPTLRDREKLFF
j_call: TRBJ1-4
v_call: TRBV14

cdr3_aa: CASSPGQSLLYGYTF
j_call: TRBJ1-2
v_call: TRBV7-2

cdr3_aa: CASSPPRTGGVFPGANVLTF
j_call: TRBJ2-6
v_call: TRBV18

cdr3_aa: CASAPGQINEKLFF
j_call: TRBJ1-4
v_call: TRBV27

cdr3_aa: CASSIDQMAGNVQPQHF
j_call: TRBJ1-5
v_call: TRBV19

cdr3_aa: CASSVSGTGNTGELFF
j_call: TRBJ2-2
v_call: TRBV6-4

cdr3_aa: CASSPTGGSNQPQHF
j_call: TRBJ1-5
v_call: TRBV9

cdr3_aa: CASSLSPGRNTEAFF
j_call: TRBJ1-1
v_call: TRBV5-1

cdr3_aa: CASSLFRHSNQPQHF
j_call: TRBJ1-5
v_call: TRBV5-5

cdr3_aa: CASSPKAANYQETQYF
j_call: TRBJ2-5
v_call: TRBV18

cdr3_aa: CASSFQGIPNSPLHF
j_call: TRBJ1-6
v_call: TRBV7-9

cdr3_aa: CASSLAAGTGGNTIYF
j_call: TRBJ1-3
v_call: TRBV5-1

cdr3_aa: CAWMVGPGPYNEQFF
j_call: TRBJ2-1
v_call: TRBV30

cdr3_aa: CASSQAGQWAFF
j_call: TRBJ1-1
v_call: TRBV4-2

cdr3_aa: CASSIIGGSLPGELFF
j_call: TRBJ2-2
v_call: TRBV19